Detailed here is one TCR beta chain. Its specificity is not known. At one of its ends the junction is not consistent with the germline gene, which may arise from a read error. It was CD45RO-negative cells, positively selected for CCR7, that made up naive CD8 cells, with terminally differentiated effector memory CD45RA+ cells excluded. In germline, CDR1 is MNHEY, CDR2 SMNVEV (reference sequence). CDR3 length: 13 residues. The data were obtained in a study of shared clonotypes between healthy human individuals. Study details: Used for every donor were three CD4 naive, three CD4 memory, two CD8 naive and one CD8 memory plate. Study results and limitations: When compared with the clonotypes that were shared by all four sorted-subset donors, the non-shared clonotypes turned out to have lower generation probabilities. Even with large depth, rarefaction showed that sorted-subset sequencing was incomplete.

Replicate PCRs run on sorted subsets employed around 200 ng DNA, around 31,000 T cell genomes. TCRdb's table, derived via immunoSEQ multiplex PCR, lists solely in-frame clones and lacks some. This sample has about 820,000 clones; roughly 92% occur once, and the top ten carry less than 25%. V and J are TRBV27 and TRBJ2-1, with no clear D. The sequenced sample was naive CD8+ T cells sorted from blood. The sequence came from a man aged 30 to 45 in good health. The CDR3 DNA reads TGTGCCAGCAGCTTATCCGCGTTTAATGAGCAGTTCTTC. It encodes CASSLSAFNEQFF.